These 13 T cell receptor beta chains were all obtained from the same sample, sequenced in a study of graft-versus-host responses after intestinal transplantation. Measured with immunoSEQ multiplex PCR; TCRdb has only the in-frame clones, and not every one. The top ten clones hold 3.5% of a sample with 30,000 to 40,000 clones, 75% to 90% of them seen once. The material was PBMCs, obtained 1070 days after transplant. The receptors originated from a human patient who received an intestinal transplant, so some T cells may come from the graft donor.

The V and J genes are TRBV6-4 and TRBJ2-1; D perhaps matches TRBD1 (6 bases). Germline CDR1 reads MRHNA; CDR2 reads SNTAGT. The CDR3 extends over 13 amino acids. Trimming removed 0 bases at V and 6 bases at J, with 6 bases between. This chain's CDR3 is CASSDSDSNEQFF. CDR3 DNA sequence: TGTGCCAGCAGTGACTCGGACAGCAATGAGCAGTTCTTC.

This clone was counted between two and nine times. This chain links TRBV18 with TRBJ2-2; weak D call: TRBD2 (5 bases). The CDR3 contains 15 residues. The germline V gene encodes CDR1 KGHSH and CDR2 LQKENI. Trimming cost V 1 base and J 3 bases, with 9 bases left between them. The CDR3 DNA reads TGTGCCAGCTCACCACGAGGGAAGGACACCGGGGAGCTGTTTTTT. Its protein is CASSPRGKDTGELFF.

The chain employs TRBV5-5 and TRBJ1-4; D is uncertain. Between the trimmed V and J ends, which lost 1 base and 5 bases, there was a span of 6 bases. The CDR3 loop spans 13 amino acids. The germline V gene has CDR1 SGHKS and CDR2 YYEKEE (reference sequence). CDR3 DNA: TGTGCCAGCAGCTTGCACCCGAATGAAAAACTGTTTTTT. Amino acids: CASSLHPNEKLFF.

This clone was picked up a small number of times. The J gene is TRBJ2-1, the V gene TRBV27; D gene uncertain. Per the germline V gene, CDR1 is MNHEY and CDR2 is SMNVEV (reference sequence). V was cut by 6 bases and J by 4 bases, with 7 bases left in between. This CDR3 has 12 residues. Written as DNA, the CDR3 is TGTGCCAGCAGCCCGACATACAATGAGCAGTTCTTC. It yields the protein CASSPTYNEQFF.

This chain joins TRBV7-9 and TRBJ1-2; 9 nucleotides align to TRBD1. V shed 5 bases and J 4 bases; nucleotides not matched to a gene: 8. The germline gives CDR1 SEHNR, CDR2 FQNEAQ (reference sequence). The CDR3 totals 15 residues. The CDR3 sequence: CASSDNRGHSYGYTF. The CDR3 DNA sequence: TGTGCCAGCAGCGACAACAGGGGGCATAGCTATGGCTACACCTTC.

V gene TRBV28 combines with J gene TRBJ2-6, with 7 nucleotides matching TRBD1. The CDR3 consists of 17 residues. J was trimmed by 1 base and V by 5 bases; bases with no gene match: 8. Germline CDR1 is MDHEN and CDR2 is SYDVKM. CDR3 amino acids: CASSPSTGQSGANVLTF. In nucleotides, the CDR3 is TGTGCCAGCAGTCCCTCGACAGGGCAATCTGGGGCCAACGTCCTGACTTTC. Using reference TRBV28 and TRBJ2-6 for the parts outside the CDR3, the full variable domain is DVKVTQSSRYLVKRTGEKVFLECVQDMDHENMFWYRQDPGLGLRLIYFSYDVKMKEKGDIPEGYSVSREKKERFSLILESASTNQTSMYLCASSPSTGQSGANVLTFGAGSRLTVL.

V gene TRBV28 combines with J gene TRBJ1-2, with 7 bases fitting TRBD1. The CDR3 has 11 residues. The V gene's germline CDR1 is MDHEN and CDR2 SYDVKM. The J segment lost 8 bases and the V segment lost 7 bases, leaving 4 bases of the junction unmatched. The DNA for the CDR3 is TGTGCCAGCAAGGACAGGTCCGGCTACACCTTC. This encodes CASKDRSGYTF.

CDR3 loop: CASSIARPLGASSYNEQFF. CDR3 nucleotides: TGTGCCAGTAGTATAGCGCGGCCTCTCGGCGCCAGCTCCTACAATGAGCAGTTCTTC. This chain links TRBV19 with TRBJ2-1; D gene unclear. Germline V gene data show CDR1 as LNHDA and CDR2 as SQIVND (reference sequence). The V and J ends lost 1 base and 0 bases respectively, with 19 bases between them. This CDR3 contains 19 residues. Full variable domain (outside the CDR3, taken from reference TRBV19 and TRBJ2-1): DGGITQSPKYLFRKEGQNVTLSCEQNLNHDAMYWYRQDPGQGLRLIYYSQIVNDFQKGDIAEGYSVSREKKESFPLTVTSAQKNPTAFYLCASSIARPLGASSYNEQFFGPGTRLTVL.

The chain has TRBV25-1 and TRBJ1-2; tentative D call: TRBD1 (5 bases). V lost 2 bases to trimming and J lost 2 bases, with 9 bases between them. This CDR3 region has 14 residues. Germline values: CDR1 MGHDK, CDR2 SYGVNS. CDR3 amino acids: CASSEGYRNYGYTF. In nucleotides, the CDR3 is TGTGCCAGCAGTGAAGGGTACAGGAACTATGGCTACACCTTC.

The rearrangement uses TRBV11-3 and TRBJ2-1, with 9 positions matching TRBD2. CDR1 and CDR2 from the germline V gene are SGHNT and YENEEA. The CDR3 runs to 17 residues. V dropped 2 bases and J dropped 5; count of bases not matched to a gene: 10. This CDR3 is CASSLLTGTSIDNEQFF. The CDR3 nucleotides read TGTGCCAGCAGCTTATTGACCGGGACTAGCATAGACAATGAGCAGTTCTTC.

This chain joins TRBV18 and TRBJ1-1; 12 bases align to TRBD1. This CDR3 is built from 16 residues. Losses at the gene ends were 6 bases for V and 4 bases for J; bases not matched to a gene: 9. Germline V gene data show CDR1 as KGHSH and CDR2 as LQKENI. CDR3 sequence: CASSPWDRGLGTEAFF. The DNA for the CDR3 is TGTGCCAGCTCTCCCTGGGACAGGGGGCTTGGCACTGAAGCTTTCTTT.

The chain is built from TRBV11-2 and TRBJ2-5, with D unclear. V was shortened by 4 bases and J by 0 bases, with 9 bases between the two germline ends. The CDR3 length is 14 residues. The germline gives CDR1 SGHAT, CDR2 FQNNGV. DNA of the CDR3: TGTGCCAGCAGCTCAGACGCTTACCAAGAGACCCAGTACTTC. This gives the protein CASSSDAYQETQYF.

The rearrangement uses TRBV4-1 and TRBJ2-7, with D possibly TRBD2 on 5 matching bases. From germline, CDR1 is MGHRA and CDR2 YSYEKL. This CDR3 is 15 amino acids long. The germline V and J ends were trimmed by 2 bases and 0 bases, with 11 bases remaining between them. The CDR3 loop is CASSQRTFLSYEQYF. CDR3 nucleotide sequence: TGCGCCAGCAGCCAAAGGACTTTCCTCTCCTACGAGCAGTACTTC.